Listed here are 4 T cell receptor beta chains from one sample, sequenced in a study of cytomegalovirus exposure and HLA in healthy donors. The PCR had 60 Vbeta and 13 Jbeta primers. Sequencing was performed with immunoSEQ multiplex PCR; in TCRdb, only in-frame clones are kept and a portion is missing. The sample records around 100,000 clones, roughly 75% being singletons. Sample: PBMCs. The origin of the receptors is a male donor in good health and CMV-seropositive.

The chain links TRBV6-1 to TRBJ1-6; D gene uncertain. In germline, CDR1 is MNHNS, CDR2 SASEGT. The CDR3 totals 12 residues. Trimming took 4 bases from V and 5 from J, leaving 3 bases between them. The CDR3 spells CASSGDNSPLHF. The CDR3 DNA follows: TGTGCCAGCAGTGGAGATAATTCACCCCTCCACTTT.

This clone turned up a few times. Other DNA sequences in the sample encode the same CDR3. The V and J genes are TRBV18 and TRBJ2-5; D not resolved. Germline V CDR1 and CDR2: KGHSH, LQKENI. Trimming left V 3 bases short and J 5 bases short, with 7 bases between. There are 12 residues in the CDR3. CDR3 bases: TGTGCCAGCTCACCTCGTCAGGAGACCCAGTACTTC. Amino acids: CASSPRQETQYF.

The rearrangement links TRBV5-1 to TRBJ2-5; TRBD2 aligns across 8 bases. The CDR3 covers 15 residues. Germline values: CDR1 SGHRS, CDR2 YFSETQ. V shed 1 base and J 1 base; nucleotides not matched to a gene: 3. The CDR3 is CASSLNLAGQETQYF. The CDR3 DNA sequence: TGCGCCAGCAGCTTGAATCTAGCGGGCCAAGAGACCCAGTACTTC.

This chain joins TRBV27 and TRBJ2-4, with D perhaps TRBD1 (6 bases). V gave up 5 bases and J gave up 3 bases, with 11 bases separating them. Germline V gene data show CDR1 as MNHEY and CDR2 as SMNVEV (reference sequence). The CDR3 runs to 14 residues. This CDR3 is CASSPSGHKNIQYF. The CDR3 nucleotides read TGTGCCAGCAGTCCCTCGGGACACAAAAACATTCAGTACTTC.